The clone carrying this TCR beta chain was observed a few times. Its antigen is currently unknown. V trimming: 3 bases; J trimming: 3 bases; junction bases outside the gene matches: 10. The germline V gene has CDR1 LNHNV and CDR2 YYDKDF (reference sequence). The CDR3 covers 17 residues. Naive CD8 T cells, phenotype CD8+CD4-CCR7+CD45RA+, were sorted. Previously described methods and listed TCR primers were used for bulk TCR libraries. TCRdb ran MiXCR on the PCR reads and lists one entry per CDR3 protein. Of 490,000 or so distinct CDR3 sequences in the sample, less than 30% were seen once. This sample was included in a study of molecular identifiers for immune sequencing clone quantification. Overall study findings and caveats: Even with 1 million or so naive cells present, spiked Jurkat TCR RNA from one cell was reportedly detectable. It was shown that clones above 20 RNA copies held over 98% of effector molecules, but under 1% in naive cells.

This chain connects TRBV15 to TRBJ2-2; TRBD1 aligns across 7 bases. The sample was naive CD8+ T cells from blood, with Jurkat cell RNA spiked in. Subset defined: FACS-sorted CD8+CD4-CCR7+CD45RA+ naive T cells. This clonotype was obtained from a human donor in good health. Some libraries in this study had Jurkat cell RNA spiked in. CDR3 sequence reads: CATSSLIGDSYTGELFF. The CDR3 DNA reads TGTGCCACCAGCAGTCTAATAGGGGACAGCTACACCGGGGAGCTGTTTTTT.